The rows below give T cell receptor beta chains drawn from one sample of a study of control samples from healthy donors and cancer patients. Libraries were prepared by immunoSEQ multiplex PCR; TCRdb keeps only in-frame clonotypes and omits some of them. The sample lists 100,000 to 150,000 clones; roughly 86% were seen once. The sequencing input was PBMCs. The receptors derive from a man aged 50-60 years with head and neck cancer. Both conserved end residues are trimmed from each CDR3. Each record gives: CDR3 protein, J gene, V gene.

CDR3aa: ASRDGGYEQY
j_gene: TRBJ2-7
v_gene: TRBV25-1

CDR3aa: ASRPVLQPQH
j_gene: TRBJ1-5
v_gene: TRBV28

CDR3aa: ASSIEAGGYEQY
j_gene: TRBJ2-7
v_gene: TRBV19

CDR3aa: ASSLGQGEVGYT
j_gene: TRBJ1-2
v_gene: TRBV5-1

CDR3aa: AISPTGTTGRELF
j_gene: TRBJ2-2
v_gene: TRBV10-3

CDR3aa: ASSSGPLVEQY
j_gene: TRBJ2-7
v_gene: TRBV4-1

CDR3aa: ASSPLSTDTQY
j_gene: TRBJ2-3
v_gene: TRBV18

CDR3aa: ASSSGLAGGAGELF
j_gene: TRBJ2-2
v_gene: TRBV27

CDR3aa: ASSLAGQGWTEAF
j_gene: TRBJ1-1
v_gene: TRBV7-6

CDR3aa: ASSQGYEQY
j_gene: TRBJ2-7
v_gene: TRBV19

CDR3aa: ASRLYGVAGESGELF
j_gene: TRBJ2-2
v_gene: TRBV27

CDR3aa: ASSQGPRETQY
j_gene: TRBJ2-5
v_gene: TRBV4-1

CDR3aa: ASSLTWTGLGYEQY
j_gene: TRBJ2-7
v_gene: TRBV7-2

CDR3aa: ASSLGQNYGYT
j_gene: TRBJ1-2
v_gene: TRBV27

CDR3aa: ASSPGASGGSSYNEQF
j_gene: TRBJ2-1
v_gene: TRBV7-9

CDR3aa: ASGGGEGQPQH
j_gene: TRBJ1-5
v_gene: TRBV2

CDR3aa: ASSPPRGATNTGELF
j_gene: TRBJ2-2
v_gene: TRBV28

CDR3aa: ASSFPQPQH
j_gene: TRBJ1-5
v_gene: TRBV7-8

CDR3aa: ASSLGMTSGGTDTQY
j_gene: TRBJ2-3
v_gene: TRBV5-1

CDR3aa: SGAGAPYGYT
j_gene: TRBJ1-2
v_gene: TRBV29-1

CDR3aa: ASSVEGGGLYEQY
j_gene: TRBJ2-7
v_gene: TRBV9

CDR3aa: ASSRPAGTGTWGIY
j_gene: TRBJ1-3
v_gene: TRBV7-2

CDR3aa: ASSPSERQGIYNEQF
j_gene: TRBJ2-1
v_gene: TRBV5-4

CDR3aa: ASSPYNEQF
j_gene: TRBJ2-1
v_gene: TRBV7-8

CDR3aa: ASSLDRVSPLH
j_gene: TRBJ1-6
v_gene: TRBV5-1

CDR3aa: ASSPGTGEYGYT
j_gene: TRBJ1-2
v_gene: TRBV6-2/TRBV6-3

CDR3aa: ASSPGQLYEQY
j_gene: TRBJ2-7
v_gene: TRBV7-8

CDR3aa: ASSRQGSDDGYT
j_gene: TRBJ1-2
v_gene: TRBV5-1

CDR3aa: ASSPLTMGLNEKLF
j_gene: TRBJ1-4
v_gene: TRBV5-1

CDR3aa: SAKPRETEAF
j_gene: TRBJ1-1
v_gene: TRBV29-1

CDR3aa: ASSPPRFDGYNSPLH
j_gene: TRBJ1-6
v_gene: TRBV28

CDR3aa: ASSTGPLNEQF
j_gene: TRBJ2-1
v_gene: TRBV11-2